This is a list of T cell receptor beta chains from one sample in a study of cytomegalovirus exposure and HLA in healthy donors. This table comes from immunoSEQ multiplex PCR, and its TCRdb copy is limited to in-frame clones, with some not included. In the table there are some 95,000 clones, about 81% of which are singletons. The sequencing sample was made of PBMCs. The receptors were gathered from a woman aged 40-49 years in good health and CMV-seropositive. Each CDR3 is given with its conserved first and last residue. The order of the fields is V gene, CDR3 protein.

V: TRBV7-9; CDR3: CASSLASYNEQFF
V: TRBV27; CDR3: CASSQDRGRYEQYF
V: TRBV29-1; CDR3: CSVKDRSNQPQHF
V: TRBV18; CDR3: CASSPSGEPYEQYF
V: TRBV15; CDR3: CATSRMQAGGEQYF
V: TRBV28; CDR3: CASSRQGARKANYGYTF
V: TRBV10-2; CDR3: CASSGGLAANYNEQFF
V: TRBV29-1; CDR3: CSAGEGGDEQYF
V: TRBV16; CDR3: CASSLDSRNQPQHF
V: TRBV2; CDR3: CASSDRTGTDTQYF
V: TRBV5-4; CDR3: CASSLSGGEQFF
V: TRBV10-3; CDR3: CAIKTSGLDYEQYF
V: TRBV9; CDR3: CASSAYEGASEAFF
V: TRBV11-2; CDR3: CASSSGTGTTIEQYF
V: TRBV27; CDR3: CASRLMLSGTGGQYNEQFF
V: TRBV14; CDR3: CASSQYGHFPDTQYF
V: TRBV2; CDR3: CASTNTGELFF
V: TRBV5-1; CDR3: CASSSVTGGGEQYF
V: TRBV6-1; CDR3: CASSDAFAYNEQFF
V: TRBV11-3; CDR3: CASSDPRTGMYEQYF
V: TRBV7-3; CDR3: CASTHSEGVGRASLCEQYF
V: TRBV2; CDR3: CASTFRLGARSYEQYF
V: TRBV12-5; CDR3: CASGLSGRLETQYF
V: TRBV7-6; CDR3: CASSRTSGGGRYNEQFF
V: TRBV5-1; CDR3: CASSLVGLADTGELFF
V: TRBV6-6; CDR3: CASSPGQLGYTF
V: TRBV5-8; CDR3: CASSLSPGIYGYTF
V: TRBV27; CDR3: CASSPSGGGSFHEQFF
V: TRBV9; CDR3: CASSVGGRTDTQYF
V: TRBV19; CDR3: CASSDRDFTHEQYF
V: TRBV13; CDR3: CASSRTGTVTDTQYF
V: TRBV28; CDR3: CASSWASGPQETQYF
V: TRBV27; CDR3: CASSFAGGRSYEQYF
V: TRBV6-6; CDR3: CASAGSSYEQYF
V: TRBV4-1; CDR3: CASSRATRGTSGIYEQYF
V: TRBV10-2; CDR3: CASSDSVWSTGELFF
V: TRBV11-2; CDR3: CASSLAGSGANVLTF
V: TRBV19; CDR3: CASSDSGRGINEQFF
V: TRBV29-1; CDR3: CSVDSTGHNEQFF
V: TRBV28; CDR3: CASSVVSWTGDNQPQHF
V: TRBV5-1; CDR3: CASSPTASDRGQETQYF
V: TRBV10-3; CDR3: CAISELNSRTIYF
V: TRBV4-1; CDR3: CASSQVLLAGREQFF
V: TRBV9; CDR3: CASTRTSSYNEQFF
V: TRBV5-6; CDR3: CASSYGTSGLMANEQFF
V: TRBV5-4; CDR3: CATSLSSESYNEQFF
V: TRBV10-3; CDR3: CSTGFSTDTQYF
V: TRBV7-7; CDR3: CASSRDTGETQYF
V: TRBV11-3; CDR3: CASSTRWTSGYNEQFF
V: TRBV6-6; CDR3: CASNRLAGVTDTQYF
V: TRBV9; CDR3: CASGGGGHEQYF
V: TRBV13; CDR3: CASSSGLAGGWEQFF
V: TRBV7-9; CDR3: CASSLAQGLAVGYTF
V: TRBV19; CDR3: CASRQGSSGANVLTF
V: TRBV19; CDR3: CASTMQASGTSYNEQFF
V: TRBV30; CDR3: CAWGRYRGTEAFF
V: TRBV5-5; CDR3: CATENLNPPYEQYF